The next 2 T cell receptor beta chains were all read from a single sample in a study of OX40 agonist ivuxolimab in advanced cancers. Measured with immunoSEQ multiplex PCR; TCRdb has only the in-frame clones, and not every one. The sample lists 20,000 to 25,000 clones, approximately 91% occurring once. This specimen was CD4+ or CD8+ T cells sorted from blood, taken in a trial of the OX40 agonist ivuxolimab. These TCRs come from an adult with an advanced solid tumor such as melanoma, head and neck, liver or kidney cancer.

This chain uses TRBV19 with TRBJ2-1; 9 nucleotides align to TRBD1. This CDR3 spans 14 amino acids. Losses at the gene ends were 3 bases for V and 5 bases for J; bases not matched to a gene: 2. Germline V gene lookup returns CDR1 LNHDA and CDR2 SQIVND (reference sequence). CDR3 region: CASSMRDRDNEQFF. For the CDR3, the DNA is TGTGCCAGTAGTATGCGGGACAGGGACAATGAGCAGTTCTTC.

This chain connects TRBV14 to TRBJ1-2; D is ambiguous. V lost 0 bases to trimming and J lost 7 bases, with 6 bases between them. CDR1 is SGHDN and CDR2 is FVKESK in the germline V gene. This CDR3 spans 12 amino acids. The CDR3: CASSQDGLGYTF. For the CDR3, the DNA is TGTGCCAGCAGCCAAGACGGGCTTGGCTACACCTTC.